What follows are 16 T cell receptor beta chains derived from one specimen sequenced in a study of blood T cell repertoires in COVID-19. The assay was immunoSEQ multiplex PCR, and TCRdb's table has in-frame clones only and misses some. This sample yields around 140,000 clones, of which roughly 80% are seen a single time; about 2.6% belongs to the top ten. The sample was PBMCs or T cells enriched from blood (not recorded which). Receptor source: a man aged 40-49 years with acute COVID-19.

The chain uses TRBV2 and TRBJ2-2; a possible D gene is TRBD2 (6 bases). CDR1 and CDR2 from the germline V gene are SNHLY and FYNNEI. The CDR3 is 14 residues long. Deletions cut 11 bases from V and 8 bases from J, with 21 bases between. The CDR3 loop is CAGRLAPETGELFF. For the CDR3, the DNA is TGTGCCGGACGCCTAGCGCCTGAGACGGGGGAGCTGTTTTTT. Full variable domain (remainder filled in from reference TRBV2 and TRBJ2-2): EPEVTQTPSHQVTQMGQEVILRCVPISNHLYFYWYRQILGQKVEFLVSFYNNEISEKSEIFDDQFSVERPDGSNFTLKIRSTKLEDSAMYFCAGRLAPETGELFFGEGSRLTVL.

This clone has just one count. This chain links TRBV5-1 with TRBJ1-2; D is uncertain. The germline V and J ends were trimmed by 0 bases and 1 base, with 4 bases remaining between them. CDR1 is SGHRS and CDR2 is YFSETQ in the germline V gene. CDR3 length equals 13 residues. CDR3 sequence (DNA): TGCGCCAGCAGCTTGGATATTAACTATGGCTACACCTTC. It encodes CASSLDINYGYTF.

The chain joins TRBV2 to TRBJ2-5, with 7 positions matching TRBD1. The CDR3 has 14 amino acids. Germline CDR1 is SNHLY and CDR2 is FYNNEI. With V trimmed by 8 bases and J by 5 bases, 11 bases remained unmatched. The DNA for the CDR3 is TGTGCCAGCTCAAAGGGGGCTTCCTTGGAGACCCAGTACTTC. As protein: CASSKGASLETQYF. Using reference TRBV2 and TRBJ2-5 for the parts outside the CDR3, the full variable domain is EPEVTQTPSHQVTQMGQEVILRCVPISNHLYFYWYRQILGQKVEFLVSFYNNEISEKSEIFDDQFSVERPDGSNFTLKIRSTKLEDSAMYFCASSKGASLETQYFGPGTRLLVL.

The chain is built from TRBV13 and TRBJ2-7, with 14 nucleotides matching TRBD2. The germline V gene encodes CDR1 PRHDT and CDR2 FYEKMQ (reference sequence). V shed 5 bases and J 7 bases; nucleotides not matched to a gene: 4. CDR3 length equals 14 residues. The CDR3 here is CASSRLAGGREQYF. For the CDR3, the DNA is TGTGCCAGCAGCCGACTAGCGGGGGGGCGGGAGCAGTACTTC.

The V call is TRBV2, the J call TRBJ2-2; no reliable D call. The V and J ends lost 4 bases and 3 bases respectively, with 12 bases between them. The CDR3 is 15 residues long. Per germline, CDR1 SNHLY and CDR2 FYNNEI. In DNA form, the CDR3 reads TGTGCCAGCAGTGGAAGTAGCACCGACACCGGGGAGCTGTTTTTT. Translation: CASSGSSTDTGELFF.

The table lists this clone with a few counts. The rearrangement joins TRBV28 to TRBJ1-5; 7 nucleotides line up with TRBD1. The CDR3 runs 14 residues. V gave up 5 bases and J gave up 7 bases; unmatched junction bases: 8. Per the germline V gene, CDR1 is MDHEN and CDR2 is SYDVKM. For the CDR3, the DNA is TGTGCCAGCAGTCCCCCGACAGGGAAACAGCCCCAGCATTTT. Translating gives CASSPPTGKQPQHF.

The chain is built from TRBV14 and TRBJ1-1; D call uncertain. Germline V gene data show CDR1 as SGHDN and CDR2 as FVKESK. Trimming took 0 bases from V and 5 from J, leaving 13 bases between them. This CDR3 has 15 residues. The CDR3 protein is CASSQDPGILTEAFF. In DNA form, the CDR3 reads TGTGCCAGCAGCCAAGATCCGGGGATTTTAACTGAAGCTTTCTTT.

This clone was seen only once. The genes are TRBV4-2 and TRBJ2-7, with 9 bases lining up with TRBD2. The CDR3 runs 14 residues. The germline gives CDR1 LGHNA, CDR2 YNFKEQ. The V gene end was trimmed by 4 bases and the J gene end by 6 bases; junction bases not matched to a gene: 7. Written as DNA, the CDR3 is TGTGCCAGCAGCCTGGGGACTAGCAAGTCCGAGCAGTACTTC. Protein sequence: CASSLGTSKSEQYF.

The chain employs TRBV2 and TRBJ2-1; TRBD2 matches 10 bases. The CDR3 loop spans 12 amino acids. Germline loops: CDR1 SNHLY, CDR2 FYNNEI. Germline trimming cut 8 bases from V and 7 bases from J; bases unmatched to any gene: 2. CDR3 nucleotide sequence: TGTGCCAGCTCGGGACTAGCGAATGAGCAGTTCTTC. It yields the protein CASSGLANEQFF.

The rearrangement uses TRBV19 and TRBJ1-3; D uncertain. There are 16 residues in the CDR3. With 2 bases removed from V and 0 bases from J, the gap between germline ends came to 11 bases. CDR1 and CDR2 from the germline V gene are LNHDA and SQIVND (reference sequence). This CDR3 reads CASSIREFFSGNTIYF. In DNA, the CDR3 is TGTGCCAGTAGTATACGCGAGTTTTTCTCTGGAAACACCATATATTTT. Using reference TRBV19 and TRBJ1-3 for the parts outside the CDR3, the full variable domain is DGGITQSPKYLFRKEGQNVTLSCEQNLNHDAMYWYRQDPGQGLRLIYYSQIVNDFQKGDIAEGYSVSREKKESFPLTVTSAQKNPTAFYLCASSIREFFSGNTIYFGEGSWLTVV.

This chain uses TRBV21-1 with TRBJ2-1; no check of the table's D call, TRBD2, against the DNA was made. TRBV21-1 is a pseudogene segment. CDR3 size: 24 residues. The CDR3 nucleotides are TGTGCCAGCAGCAAAGCTTTCTGGCTTTACGTAAAAGCCGCTCGGGGGAAATCCTACAATGAGCAGTTCTTC. It translates to CASSKAFWLYVKAARGKSYNEQFF.

This chain uses TRBV9 with TRBJ2-1; the match to TRBD2 covers 7 bases. Germline V gene lookup returns CDR1 SGDLS and CDR2 YYNGEE. The CDR3 runs to 14 residues. V was clipped by 1 base and J by 5 bases; unmatched bases: 3. As DNA, the CDR3 is TGTGCCAGCAGCGTAAGCGGGGAAAACAATGAGCAGTTCTTC. As protein: CASSVSGENNEQFF. Using reference TRBV9 and TRBJ2-1 for the parts outside the CDR3, the full variable domain is DSGVTQTPKHLITATGQRVTLRCSPRSGDLSVYWYQQSLDQGLQFLIQYYNGEERAKGNILERFSAQQFPDLHSELNLSSLELGDSALYFCASSVSGENNEQFFGPGTRLTVL.

The chain uses TRBV4-2 and TRBJ2-1; 14 nucleotides agree with TRBD2. V shed 2 bases and J 6 bases; nucleotides not matched to a gene: 6. The CDR3 has 17 amino acids. CDR1 is LGHNA, CDR2 YNFKEQ, per germline. The CDR3 protein is CASSQLTSGGAANEQFF. The DNA of the CDR3 is TGTGCCAGCAGCCAACTGACTAGCGGGGGGGCCGCCAATGAGCAGTTCTTC.

The V and J genes are TRBV19 and TRBJ2-1, with 8 bases that match TRBD2. The germline gives CDR1 LNHDA, CDR2 SQIVND (reference sequence). With 7 bases clipped from V and 10 bases from J, the junction kept 9 bases outside the gene matches. This CDR3 is 13 amino acids long. The CDR3, as DNA: TGTGCCAGTATTCTTACTAGCGGAGGAGAGCAGTTCTTC. This sequence encodes CASILTSGGEQFF.

The chain combines TRBV7-2 with TRBJ1-1; TRBD1 might be the D (5 bases). Deletions cut 2 bases from V and 1 base from J, with 23 bases between. The CDR3 is made up of 19 amino acids. The germline V gene encodes CDR1 SGHTA and CDR2 FQGNSA. In DNA, the CDR3 is TGTGCCAGCAGCTTACCTTCAAAGAGAGACAGAATTAAGAACACTGAAGCTTTCTTT. The encoded protein is CASSLPSKRDRIKNTEAFF.

This chain joins TRBV9 and TRBJ1-6, with TRBD1 matching over 11 bases. Germline CDR1 and CDR2: SGDLS and YYNGEE. Trimming removed 4 bases from V and 10 bases from J; junction bases left unmatched: 7. This CDR3 is built from 15 residues. DNA of the CDR3: TGTGCCAGCAGCCTAGGACAGGGGGCCGTATCACCCCTCCACTTT. Translation: CASSLGQGAVSPLHF.